Sequencing of this T cell receptor beta chain was carried out in a study of vaccination and CD4 T cells after COVID-19 (dated by TCRdb to 2022 to 2024). Turning to the overall study: Every convalescent patient had a positive nasal swab PCR test for SARS-CoV-2, with mild disease in nine or ten patients and severe disease in one. The convalescent cohort comprised six males and four females, including two Hispanic individuals, seven Caucasians, two Asians and one multiracial person. Participants received two doses of either the Pfizer-BioNTech BNT162b2 vaccine (n=8) or the Moderna mRNA-1273 vaccine (n=2). Post-COVID blood samples from convalescent patients were collected a median of roughly 100 days after diagnosis, with a range of about 30 to 170 days. The time from the second vaccine dose to post-vaccine blood sampling had a median of 72 days and ranged from about 14 to 250 days. Overlapping spike peptide pools from SARS-CoV-2 and from the common cold coronaviruses HCoV-NL63, HCoV-OC43 and HCoV-229E were used as culture stimuli. In control cultures, a CEFX viral epitope pool was used as positive control, an HIV-1 Nef peptide pool was used as negative control, or no peptide was added. In around 10 COVID-19 convalescent patients and a few infection-naive healthy vaccine recipients, researchers compared the spike-specific CD4+ TCR repertoire from before mRNA vaccination with the repertoire from after.

On the study overall, not on this receptor specifically: The number of convalescent patients in the study was relatively small, and the study did not examine early timepoints following natural infection. Of the vaccine-specific clones found in convalescent patients, nearly all (304 of 307) were mono-reactive for SARS-CoV-2 spike instead of being cross-reactive with common cold coronaviruses. In convalescent patients, a median around 83% of post-vaccine SARS-CoV-2-reactive clones were detected only after vaccination, and vaccine-specific priming was suggested by this finding. An increase in the median number of SARS-CoV-2-reactive clonotypes from approximately 20 after infection to roughly 38 after vaccination was observed, but the change was not found to be significant.

The CDR3 holds 12 amino acids from the cysteine to the phenylalanine. Here the CDR3 DNA is all that survives: 36 bases in frame from base 1. From the germline V gene, CDR1 is SNHLY and CDR2 is FYNNEI. Deletion took 2 bases off V and 3 bases off J, with a span of 5 bases between the germline ends. To note about this clonotype: Its antigen specificity is not known. Base qualities are not provided; no much larger clone lies one nucleotide away.

Libraries were constructed by PCR. DNA from cultured CD4+ T cells was subjected to TCR sequencing with the Oncomine TCR Beta short-read assay at the Johns Hopkins FTIC core. Genomic DNA was extracted from the cultured CD4+ T cells with the QIAamp micro DNA kit. The Oncomine TCR Beta libraries from cultured CD4+ T cells were pooled using unique dual indexes and then sequenced on an Illumina iSeq 100. The published analysis was carried out like this. Non-productive sequences were removed, and CDR3s not starting with C, not ending with F or W, or shorter than 7 amino acids were discarded. The MANAFEST web application identified antigen-specific clonotypes by comparing peptide-stimulated wells against reference wells and other culture wells. For a clone to be called positive, the clone needed an FDR below 0.05, an odds ratio above 5, and a productive frequency above 0.1% in at least two of three replicate wells. Cross-reactive clonotypes were defined as significantly expanded in both SARS-CoV-2 spike wells and at least one common cold coronavirus spike condition. CDR3 homology was assessed with Levenshtein distances (stringdist) and unrooted phylogenetic trees (ape) in R version 3.6.1. The public reads were reanalyzed by TCRdb: fastp trimming at Q25, MiXCR alignment, in-frame beta chains only. Rows are unified per CDR3 protein, each entry keeping the most common DNA and genes. TCRdb, not the authors, supplied the V and J calls. The sample table shows 4,300 or so distinct CDR3 sequences, and 21% are seen once. The ten largest clones take up around 50% of the sample.

The intended sense of this specimen's treatment or condition label: roughly ten-day PBMC culture with coronavirus spike peptide pools or control peptides (ViraFEST assay). The ViraFEST assay was used in the study, in which antigen-specific T cells were expanded with peptide pools and expanded clonotypes were subsequently identified by TCR sequencing. Positive SARS-CoV-2 PCR tests in the convalescent patients dated from March to December 2020, before Alpha, Beta and Delta variants emerged in the United States. Each well held 2.2 million or so PBMCs cultured in IMDM containing approximately 5% human AB serum and 9 to 10 IU/ml IL-2, with roughly 10 ug/ml peptide pools added. On days 3 and 7, half of the culture medium was replaced with fresh IL-2-containing medium. After 10 days of culture, CD4+ T cells were isolated by negative selection using the EasySep CD4+ T cell isolation kit. Ficoll-Paque Plus gradient centrifugation was used to isolate PBMCs from whole blood, and the isolated PBMCs were then either used fresh or cryopreserved at -140C. Each culture condition was generally run in triplicate wells.

The V and J genes are TRBV2 and TRBJ2-7; no D gene can be assigned with confidence. This TCR was recovered from a human donor who had recovered from COVID-19. Source: CD4+ T cells from blood, cultured in vitro, taken after SARS-CoV-2 vaccination. The bases are TGTGCCAGCAGTGAACAGTACTACGAGCAGTACTTC. Its translation is CASSEQYYEQYF. Here the CDR3 is joined to the reference TRBV2 and TRBJ2-7 genes, and the full variable domain is: EPEVTQTPSHQVTQMGQEVILRCVPISNHLYFYWYRQILGQKVEFLVSFYNNEISEKSEIFDDQFSVERPDGSNFTLKIRSTKLEDSAMYFCASSEQYYEQYFGPGTRLTVT.